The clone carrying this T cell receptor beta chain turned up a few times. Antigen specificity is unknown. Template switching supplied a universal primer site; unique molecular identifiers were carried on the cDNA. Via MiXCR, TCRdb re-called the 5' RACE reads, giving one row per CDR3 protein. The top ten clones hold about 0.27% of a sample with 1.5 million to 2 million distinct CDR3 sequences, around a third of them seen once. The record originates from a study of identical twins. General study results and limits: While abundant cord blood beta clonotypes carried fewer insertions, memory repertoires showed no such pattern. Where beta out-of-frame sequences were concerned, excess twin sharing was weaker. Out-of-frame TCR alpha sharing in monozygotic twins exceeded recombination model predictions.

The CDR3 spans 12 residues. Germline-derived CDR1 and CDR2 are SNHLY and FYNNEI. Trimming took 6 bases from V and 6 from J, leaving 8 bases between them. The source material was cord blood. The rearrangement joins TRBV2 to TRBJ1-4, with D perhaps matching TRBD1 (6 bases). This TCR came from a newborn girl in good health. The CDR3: CASRKGDEKLFF. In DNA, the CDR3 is TGTGCCAGCAGGAAGGGGGATGAAAAACTGTTTTTT. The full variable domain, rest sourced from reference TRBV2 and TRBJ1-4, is EPEVTQTPSHQVTQMGQEVILRCVPISNHLYFYWYRQILGQKVEFLVSFYNNEISEKSEIFDDQFSVERPDGSNFTLKIRSTKLEDSAMYFCASRKGDEKLFFGSGTQLSVL.